This TCR beta chain emerged from a study of shared T cell receptors in the human thymus. Data came from immunoSEQ multiplex PCR; TCRdb stores just in-frame clones and leaves some out. The sample has about 660,000 clones, 80% to 90% seen once; the top ten hold about 0.0094%. CDR3 size: 16 residues. With 3 bases removed from V and 0 bases from J, the gap between germline ends came to 13 bases. CDR1 is SGHRS and CDR2 is YFSETQ in the germline V gene. The sample also formed part of further work on human thymus T cells.

The clonotype comes from a boy in the first two years of life with a congenital heart defect. Sequencing used thymocytes. The gene calls are TRBV5-1 and TRBJ1-5, with D possibly being TRBD1 (5 bases). Written as DNA, the CDR3 is TGCGCCAGCAGCTGCGGGGGGAGAAATAGCAATCAGCCCCAGCATTTT. Amino acids: CASSCGGRNSNQPQHF. The whole variable domain, filled in from reference TRBV5-1 and TRBJ1-5, reads KAGVTQTPRYLIKTRGQQVTLSCSPISGHRSVSWYQQTPGQGLQFLFEYFSETQRNKGNFPGRFSGRQFSNSRSEMNVSTLELGDSALYLCASSCGGRNSNQPQHFGDGTRLSIL.